These 21 T cell receptor beta chains originate from one sample sequenced in a study of T cell repertoires in cytomegalovirus infection. Via MiXCR, TCRdb re-called the reads, giving one row per CDR3 protein. The data hold under 100,000 distinct CDR3 sequences, with around 3.4% observed a single time. Sample: PBMCs. The receptor source for this set is a human donor in good health (CMV status not recorded). Some clones in this sample may be carry-over from other donors' samples.

This clonotype was found many times. The V call is TRBV18, the J call TRBJ2-1, with D possibly TRBD2 on 5 matching bases. Germline CDR1 reads KGHSH; CDR2 reads LQKENI. This CDR3 spans 12 amino acids. Trimming left V 6 bases short and J 7 bases short, with 10 bases between. The CDR3 DNA sequence: TGTGCCAGCTCGCCTAGCAGGAATGAGCAGTTCTTC. It encodes CASSPSRNEQFF.

This clonotype showed up many times. An end of the junction differs from the germline gene, which may be a read error. This rearrangement joins TRBV5-5 to TRBJ1-2; D is undetermined. The length of the CDR3 is 16 residues. The germline V gene encodes CDR1 SGHKS and CDR2 YYEKEE (reference sequence). This CDR3 reads CVSSPGFGQTGYGYTF. Here the CDR3 DNA reads TGTGTCAGCAGCCCTGGGTTTGGTCAGACCGGCTATGGCTACACCTTC.

This clonotype was counted ten times or more. The genes are TRBV5-1 and TRBJ1-2; no reliable D call. Between the trimmed V and J ends, which lost 1 base and 3 bases, there was a span of 4 bases. There are 12 residues in the CDR3. Germline V gene lookup returns CDR1 SGHRS and CDR2 YFSETQ. CDR3 sequence (DNA): TGCGCCAGCAGCTTGACTGACTATGGCTACACCTTC. Translation: CASSLTDYGYTF.

This clonotype has ten or more counts. CDR3 region: CASSLGYNTEAFF. The CDR3 DNA follows: TGTGCCAGCAGCTTAGGATATAACACTGAAGCTTTCTTT. The genes are TRBV7-6 and TRBJ1-1; D gene uncertain. Germline V lookup: CDR1 SGHVS, CDR2 FNYEAQ. The CDR3 runs 13 residues. V gave up 1 base and J gave up 2 bases, with 5 bases separating them.

This clonotype was detected many times. The gene calls are TRBV15 and TRBJ2-1; no reliable D call. CDR1 is LNHNV, CDR2 YYDKDF, per germline (reference sequence). V lost 0 bases to trimming and J lost 10 bases, with 10 bases between them. The CDR3 extends over 13 amino acids. The CDR3 region is CATSRDLMPEQFF. In nucleotides, the CDR3 is TGTGCCACCAGCAGAGATCTTATGCCCGAGCAGTTCTTC.

This clonotype was recorded many times. The chain carries TRBV28 and TRBJ1-6; TRBD1 is a possible D gene (5 bases). The length of the CDR3 is 15 residues. Germline V gene sequence: CDR1 MDHEN, CDR2 SYDVKM. Trimming took 2 bases from V and 7 from J, leaving 12 bases between them. CDR3 residues: CASSLQGTGNSPLHF. The DNA of the CDR3 is TGTGCCAGCAGTTTACAGGGTACTGGCAATTCACCCCTCCACTTT.

At least ten counts were recorded for this clonotype. This chain connects TRBV7-6 to TRBJ1-1, with TRBD1 identical over 7 bases. The CDR3 runs 18 residues. Germline loops: CDR1 SGHVS, CDR2 FNYEAQ. With 1 base clipped from V and 0 bases from J, the junction kept 11 bases outside the gene matches. CDR3 region: CASSLVPGGPWMNTEAFF. The CDR3 bases are TGTGCCAGCAGCTTAGTGCCAGGGGGGCCCTGGATGAACACTGAAGCTTTCTTT.

In its sample, this clonotype was seen many times. This chain uses TRBV5-4 with TRBJ1-2; D is undetermined. Germline V lookup: CDR1 SGHNT, CDR2 YYREEE (reference sequence). CDR3 length: 13 amino acids. Trimming removed 4 bases from V and 2 bases from J, with 9 bases in between. CDR3 residues: CASSPMVNYGYTF. CDR3 nucleotide sequence: TGTGCCAGCAGCCCTATGGTGAACTATGGCTACACCTTC.

The table lists this clonotype with many counts. The V gene is TRBV4-2, the J gene TRBJ1-2, with 8 bases that match TRBD1. V was clipped by 0 bases and J by 4 bases; unmatched bases: 4. Germline V lookup: CDR1 LGHNA, CDR2 YNFKEQ. This CDR3 has 15 amino acids. CDR3 nucleotides: TGTGCCAGCAGCCAAGAACAGGGGGGAGGCTATGGCTACACCTTC. Its protein is CASSQEQGGGYGYTF.

This clonotype was found many times. The chain is built from TRBV30 and TRBJ2-3; D gene unclear. V was shortened by 2 bases and J by 0 bases, with 9 bases between the two germline ends. The CDR3 length is 14 residues. The germline gives CDR1 GTSNPN, CDR2 SVGIG (reference sequence). CDR3: CAWSTIASTDTQYF. The DNA of the CDR3 is TGTGCCTGGAGTACCATCGCTAGCACAGATACGCAGTATTTT.

Many counts were recorded for this clonotype. This chain joins TRBV7-2 and TRBJ1-5; 8 bases map to TRBD1. The CDR3 loop spans 16 amino acids. J lost 6 bases, V lost 2 bases, and 9 bases had no gene match. The germline V gene encodes CDR1 SGHTA and CDR2 FQGNSA. In DNA form, the CDR3 reads TGTGCCAGCAGCTTACCAGACAGGGGCAGGGGTCAGCCCCAGCATTTT. Encoded protein: CASSLPDRGRGQPQHF.

This clonotype has a count of ten or more. V is TRBV7-2 and J is TRBJ2-1, with a tentative D call TRBD2 (6 bases). The CDR3 is 15 residues long. Trimming cost V 6 bases and J 0 bases, with 12 bases left between them. The germline V gene encodes CDR1 SGHTA and CDR2 FQGNSA. CDR3 loop: CASSQLASSYNEQFF. CDR3 in DNA: TGTGCCAGCAGTCAACTAGCTAGCTCCTACAATGAGCAGTTCTTC.

This clonotype occurred many times. The chain has TRBV7-2 and TRBJ2-5; 7 nucleotides line up with TRBD1. The V gene end was trimmed by 3 bases and the J gene end by 5 bases; junction bases not matched to a gene: 3. CDR1 is SGHTA and CDR2 is FQGNSA in the germline V gene. The CDR3 runs 13 residues. In DNA, the CDR3 is TGTGCCAGCAGCTTCGACAGGGTGGAGACCCAGTACTTC. It specifies CASSFDRVETQYF.

Ten or more counts support this clonotype. The chain employs TRBV7-2 and TRBJ2-3; no firm D call. V lost 1 base and J 4 bases, leaving 6 bases between the germline ends. This CDR3 is built from 13 residues. CDR1 SGHTA and CDR2 FQGNSA come from the germline V gene. As DNA, the CDR3 is TGTGCCAGCAGCTTAGTTACAGCAGATACGCAGTATTTT. Translated: CASSLVTADTQYF.

This clonotype was detected many times. The chain uses TRBV3-1 and TRBJ2-7; D not certain. Trimming pared 6 bases from V and 3 bases from J, leaving 15 bases between. The CDR3 contains 14 residues. Per germline, CDR1 LGHDT and CDR2 YNNKEL (reference sequence). CDR3 in DNA: TGTGCCAGCAGTGGAGATCAGACCCGCTACGAGCAGTACTTC. Its translation: CASSGDQTRYEQYF.

This clonotype was observed many times. This chain joins TRBV19 and TRBJ2-5; TRBD2 agrees at 7 bases. Looked up from germline, CDR1 is LNHDA and CDR2 is SQIVND (reference sequence). The CDR3 has 15 residues. Losses at the gene ends were 7 bases for V and 8 bases for J; bases not matched to a gene: 16. The CDR3 nucleotides are TGTGCCAGTATGGTAGAAGCGGGGATCCGAGGAACCCAGTACTTC. Translation: CASMVEAGIRGTQYF.

This clonotype was detected many times. The chain links TRBV7-2 to TRBJ1-6; possible D gene TRBD1, 6 bases. V lost 5 bases, J lost 7 bases, and 21 bases lay in between. CDR1 and CDR2 from the germline V gene are SGHTA and FQGNSA. The CDR3 is made up of 17 amino acids. CDR3 in amino acids: CASSRATGPSRNSPLHF. In DNA form, the CDR3 reads TGTGCCAGCAGCCGAGCTACAGGGCCCTCGCGGAATTCACCCCTCCACTTT.

In its sample, this clonotype was seen many times. V usage is TRBV12-3 or TRBV12-4 and J usage is TRBJ2-5; 8 nucleotides match TRBD1. The CDR3 has 13 residues. V lost 6 bases to trimming and J lost 5 bases; unmatched junction nucleotides: 5. CDR3 DNA sequence: TGTGCCAGCAGAACAGGGGGGAAGGAGACCCAGTACTTC. This gives the protein CASRTGGKETQYF.

This clonotype occurred many times. The gene calls are TRBV4-3 and TRBJ1-4; D gene uncertain. This CDR3 is built from 16 residues. Germline loops: CDR1 LGHNA, CDR2 YSLEER. V shed 5 bases and J shed 0 bases, with 13 bases lying between them. CDR3 sequence (DNA): TGCGCCAGCAGCTCGAGAGGGTATGCAACTAATGAAAAACTGTTTTTT. It translates to CASSSRGYATNEKLFF.

This clonotype has a count of ten or more. The chain couples TRBV12-3 or TRBV12-4 to TRBJ2-3; the match to TRBD1 covers 9 bases. The CDR3 contains 14 residues. The V segment lost 6 bases and the J segment 6 bases; nucleotides outside the gene matches: 7. This CDR3 is CASSHTGGLDTQYF. CDR3 DNA: TGTGCCAGCAGCCATACAGGGGGCTTGGATACGCAGTATTTT.

This clonotype was seen only a few times. The chain has TRBV6-5 and TRBJ1-6, with D unclear. CDR3 length: 14 residues. The V end was cut by 6 bases, the J end by 5 bases, with 11 bases between. Germline lookup yields CDR1 MNHEY and CDR2 SVGAGI. CDR3 loop: CASRRAADNSPLHF. For the CDR3, the DNA is TGTGCCAGCAGGCGGGCAGCGGATAATTCACCCCTCCACTTT.